Below are 28 T cell receptor beta chains sequenced from a single sample in a study of cytomegalovirus exposure and HLA in healthy donors. Researchers ran the PCR with 60 Vbeta and 13 Jbeta primers. Only in-frame clones appear in the TCRdb table, and some are missing; sequencing was by immunoSEQ multiplex PCR. This sample has about 85,000 clones, with less than 80% found just once. The material sequenced was PBMCs. The receptors were sampled from a man aged 25-45 years in good health and CMV-seronegative.

CDR3 sequence: CASSQLLAGGYNEQFF. The CDR3 DNA reads TGCGCCAGCAGCCAACTCCTAGCGGGAGGTTACAATGAGCAGTTCTTC. The V and J genes are TRBV4-1 and TRBJ2-1, with TRBD2 matching 11 bases. The CDR3 totals 16 residues. CDR1 MGHRA and CDR2 YSYEKL come from the germline V gene. V was clipped by 2 bases and J by 4 bases; unmatched bases: 4.

The chain has TRBV4-2 and TRBJ2-7; 9 nucleotides agree with TRBD1. V was clipped by 0 bases and J by 7 bases; unmatched bases: 7. The CDR3 extends over 15 amino acids. Germline V gene sequence: CDR1 LGHNA, CDR2 YNFKEQ. The CDR3 bases are TGTGCCAGCAGCCAAGAAACGACGGGACAGGGAGAGCAGTACTTC. Residues: CASSQETTGQGEQYF.

The chain couples TRBV5-1 to TRBJ2-1, with 16 bases identical to TRBD2. Germline-derived CDR1 and CDR2 are SGHRS and YFSETQ. V lost 6 bases, J lost 4 bases, and 7 bases stayed unmatched. This CDR3 comprises 17 residues. Here the CDR3 reads CASIRGTSGRGYNEQFF. As DNA, the CDR3 is TGCGCCAGCATCCGAGGGACTAGCGGGAGGGGATACAATGAGCAGTTCTTC.

This chain connects TRBV18 to TRBJ2-7, with D possibly TRBD1 on 5 matching bases. This CDR3 region has 15 residues. Trimming left V 3 bases short and J 7 bases short, with 19 bases between. The germline gives CDR1 KGHSH, CDR2 LQKENI. DNA of the CDR3: TGTGCCAGCTCACCTCCTACAGGAAGGGATGGAGAGCAGTACTTC. It yields the protein CASSPPTGRDGEQYF.

In its sample, this clone was seen once. V and J are TRBV6-1 and TRBJ1-6; a weak D match, TRBD1 (6 bases). V was trimmed by 2 bases and J by 6 bases, leaving 14 bases between them. The V gene's germline CDR1 is MNHNS and CDR2 SASEGT. The CDR3 runs to 16 residues. CDR3 coding DNA: TGTGCCAGCAGTGAAAGGGGGGGCGCCTTTAATTCACCCCTCCACTTT. As protein: CASSERGGAFNSPLHF.

This clone was recorded a few times. J is TRBJ1-2 and V is TRBV29-1; 7 bases line up with TRBD1. Germline V gives CDR1 SQVTM, CDR2 ANQGSEA. V lost 0 bases to trimming and J lost 5 bases; unmatched junction nucleotides: 6. The CDR3 runs 14 residues. DNA of the CDR3: TGCAGCGTTGAAGACCCGGGACAGCAGTATGGCTACACCTTC. Translated, it gives CSVEDPGQQYGYTF.

The rearrangement uses TRBV4-1 and TRBJ1-2; TRBD1 matches at 7 bases. The CDR3 contains 13 residues. V lost 4 bases and J lost 7; bases outside the gene matches: 6. The germline V gene encodes CDR1 MGHRA and CDR2 YSYEKL. The CDR3 reads CASSPGTEGGYTF. For the CDR3, the DNA is TGCGCCAGCAGCCCAGGGACAGAGGGTGGCTACACCTTC.

This chain joins TRBV27 and TRBJ2-7, with unresolved D. Looked up from germline, CDR1 is MNHEY and CDR2 is SMNVEV (reference sequence). V lost 4 bases and J 3 bases, leaving 7 bases between the germline ends. This CDR3 region has 12 residues. DNA of the CDR3: TGTGCCAGCAGTTCATACAGCTACGAGCAGTACTTC. This codes for CASSSYSYEQYF.

V usage is TRBV29-1 and J usage is TRBJ1-1, with 10 bases matching TRBD1. This CDR3 has 12 amino acids. CDR1 and CDR2 (germline): SQVTM, ANQGSEA. Trimming cost V 7 bases and J 7 bases; bases outside gene matches: 6. CDR3 loop: CSGTGGEVEAFF. CDR3 sequence (DNA): TGCAGCGGGACAGGGGGGGAGGTTGAAGCTTTCTTT.

The V call is TRBV6-5, the J call TRBJ2-5; 11 bases map to TRBD2. Germline V gene data show CDR1 as MNHEY and CDR2 as SVGAGI. J was trimmed by 4 bases and V by 4 bases; bases with no gene match: 2. CDR3 length: 14 amino acids. The CDR3 DNA reads TGTGCCAGCAGTTCTGGGACTAGCGGAGAGACCCAGTACTTC. It codes for CASSSGTSGETQYF.

J is TRBJ2-1 and V is TRBV5-6, with 10 bases fitting TRBD1. This CDR3 has 15 amino acids. J was trimmed by 3 bases and V by 4 bases; bases with no gene match: 4. Germline V gene lookup returns CDR1 SGHDT and CDR2 YYEEEE. CDR3 DNA sequence: TGTGCCAGCAGCGAGGGACAGGGGAGCTACAATGAGCAGTTCTTC. It specifies CASSEGQGSYNEQFF.

V and J are TRBV5-1 and TRBJ2-5, with TRBD2 as a possible D gene (6 bases). The germline CDR1 and CDR2 sequences are SGHRS and YFSETQ. Trimming took 0 bases from V and 5 from J, leaving 14 bases between them. The CDR3 has 15 residues. For the CDR3, the DNA is TGCGCCAGCAGCTTGGTAGGGGAGGTGTTTGAGACCCAGTACTTC. Residues: CASSLVGEVFETQYF.

This chain joins TRBV29-1 and TRBJ2-7; TRBD1 might be the D (5 bases). Between the trimmed V and J ends, which lost 1 base and 2 bases, there was a span of 15 bases. The germline V gene has CDR1 SQVTM and CDR2 ANQGSEA. This CDR3 spans 15 amino acids. CDR3 coding DNA: TGCAGCGTTGAAGTCGCCGACAGACAGACCTACGAGCAGTACTTC. Its protein product is CSVEVADRQTYEQYF.

The gene calls are TRBV5-1 and TRBJ2-3, with 7 bases that match TRBD1. Germline V lookup: CDR1 SGHRS, CDR2 YFSETQ. There are 15 residues in the CDR3. V dropped 4 bases and J dropped 2; count of bases not matched to a gene: 7. Written as DNA, the CDR3 is TGCGCCAGCAGCACAGGGACAGCTCTCACAGATACGCAGTATTTT. Its protein product is CASSTGTALTDTQYF.

The genes are TRBV7-6 and TRBJ2-7, with TRBD1 matching 8 bases. The CDR3 runs to 14 residues. J was trimmed by 1 base and V by 3 bases; bases with no gene match: 2. Germline CDR1 is SGHVS and CDR2 is FNYEAQ. The CDR3 here is CASSFGQGSYEQYF. CDR3 DNA: TGTGCCAGCAGCTTCGGACAGGGTTCCTACGAGCAGTACTTC.

The table lists this clone with a few counts. The genes are TRBV27 and TRBJ2-7, with 7 bases that match TRBD2. CDR3 size: 14 residues. The V gene's germline CDR1 is MNHEY and CDR2 SMNVEV (reference sequence). The J segment lost 4 bases and the V segment lost 5 bases, leaving 8 bases of the junction unmatched. The CDR3 loop is CASSPRGGVYEQYF. In DNA form, the CDR3 reads TGTGCCAGCAGTCCCCGGGGAGGGGTTTACGAGCAGTACTTC.

J is TRBJ2-7 and V is TRBV19; TRBD2 is a possible D gene (6 bases). The V gene lost 5 bases and the J gene lost 0 bases, with 8 bases spanning the gap. Germline V CDR1 and CDR2: LNHDA, SQIVND (reference sequence). This CDR3 region has 13 residues. The CDR3 here is CASSLGGSYEQYF. The CDR3 DNA follows: TGTGCCAGTAGTCTGGGGGGCTCCTACGAGCAGTACTTC. The full variable domain, rest sourced from reference TRBV19 and TRBJ2-7, is DGGITQSPKYLFRKEGQNVTLSCEQNLNHDAMYWYRQDPGQGLRLIYYSQIVNDFQKGDIAEGYSVSREKKESFPLTVTSAQKNPTAFYLCASSLGGSYEQYFGPGTRLTVT.

V and J are TRBV6-1 and TRBJ2-7, with 7 bases fitting TRBD1. The germline V gene has CDR1 MNHNS and CDR2 SASEGT. The CDR3 loop spans 16 amino acids. The V segment lost 3 bases and the J segment 3 bases; nucleotides outside the gene matches: 11. The CDR3 protein is CASSEIRTGLFYEQYF. The CDR3 region has the DNA TGTGCCAGCAGTGAGATACGGACAGGCCTTTTCTACGAGCAGTACTTC.

The chain links TRBV25-1 to TRBJ1-6, with TRBD1 identical over 9 bases. The V segment lost 6 bases and the J segment 7 bases; nucleotides outside the gene matches: 4. Looked up from germline, CDR1 is MGHDK and CDR2 is SYGVNS. The CDR3 has 14 residues. CDR3 loop: CASRAGTGNSPLHF. CDR3 sequence (DNA): TGTGCCAGCAGGGCCGGGACAGGGAATTCACCCCTCCACTTT.

This clone has just one count. This chain uses TRBV7-2 with TRBJ2-1; TRBD1 agrees at 7 bases. The CDR3 runs to 14 residues. In germline, CDR1 is SGHTA, CDR2 FQGNSA. The J segment lost 7 bases and the V segment lost 5 bases, leaving 8 bases of the junction unmatched. This CDR3 reads CASSRQGGINEQFF. DNA of the CDR3: TGTGCCAGCAGCCGCCAAGGGGGCATTAATGAGCAGTTCTTC.

This clone was seen a handful of times. The rearrangement uses TRBV6-5 and TRBJ2-7; D possibly corresponds to TRBD1 (5 bases). Trimming stripped 5 bases from V and 3 bases from J, with 14 bases between. The CDR3 consists of 14 residues. The germline V gene encodes CDR1 MNHEY and CDR2 SVGAGI. CDR3 coding DNA: TGTGCCAGCAGTCAGGACATCGCCTTCTACGAGCAGTACTTC. Translation gives CASSQDIAFYEQYF.

V and J are TRBV2 and TRBJ2-5; D is perhaps TRBD1 (5 bases). CDR3 length: 13 residues. Germline values: CDR1 SNHLY, CDR2 FYNNEI. V was pared by 7 bases and J by 2 bases, with 11 bases between. CDR3 sequence: CASTRQGQETQYF. The CDR3 DNA is TGTGCCAGCACCAGGCAGGGACAAGAGACCCAGTACTTC.

This chain links TRBV28 with TRBJ1-4; the D gene is possibly TRBD1 (6 bases). There are 14 residues in the CDR3. Trimming left V 4 bases short and J 8 bases short, with 14 bases between. Germline V lookup: CDR1 MDHEN, CDR2 SYDVKM. As DNA, the CDR3 is TGTGCCAGCAGTTACAGCCGGGACATCGAAAAACTGTTTTTT. Translation gives CASSYSRDIEKLFF.

This clone appeared a few times. The chain has TRBV7-2 and TRBJ2-1, with D unclear. The germline V and J ends were trimmed by 1 base and 5 bases, with 15 bases remaining between them. Germline CDR1 reads SGHTA; CDR2 reads FQGNSA. CDR3 length: 16 amino acids. CDR3 in amino acids: CASSLGGSQRHNEQFF. The DNA for the CDR3 is TGTGCCAGCAGCTTAGGAGGATCTCAACGCCACAATGAGCAGTTCTTC.

Only a few counts were recorded for this clone. This chain's CDR3 is CASSSASSGGPLGEQFF. The CDR3 coding sequence is TGTGCCAGCAGCTCGGCGTCTAGCGGGGGGCCCCTGGGTGAGCAGTTCTTC. This chain joins TRBV7-2 and TRBJ2-1; 11 nucleotides match TRBD2. The CDR3 extends over 17 amino acids. The germline V gene encodes CDR1 SGHTA and CDR2 FQGNSA. V lost 4 bases and J lost 9; bases outside the gene matches: 14.

The rearrangement joins TRBV9 to TRBJ2-7; 9 nucleotides line up with TRBD1. Germline CDR1 reads SGDLS; CDR2 reads YYNGEE. The CDR3 spans 14 residues. J gave up 3 bases and V 2 bases, and 3 bases lay outside the gene matches. The CDR3, as DNA: TGTGCCAGCAGCGTGGGACAGGGATTCTACGAGCAGTACTTC. It translates to CASSVGQGFYEQYF.

V usage is TRBV2 and J usage is TRBJ2-7; TRBD1 matches at 11 bases. Unmatched junction bases numbered 5, after V lost 4 bases and J lost 3 bases. The CDR3 runs to 15 residues. Looked up from germline, CDR1 is SNHLY and CDR2 is FYNNEI. In DNA form, the CDR3 reads TGTGCCAGCAGTGCCCCGGGACAGGGGGGCTACGAGCAGTACTTC. Protein product: CASSAPGQGGYEQYF.

CDR3 sequence reads: CASSSMVGRGNTEAFF. The CDR3 DNA reads TGCGCCAGCAGCTCTATGGTCGGCAGGGGGAACACTGAAGCTTTCTTT. The chain combines TRBV5-1 with TRBJ1-1; tentatively, D is TRBD1 (6 bases). Germline V gives CDR1 SGHRS, CDR2 YFSETQ. V lost 3 bases, J lost 1 base, and 16 bases lay in between. The CDR3 is 16 residues long.